Below are 21 T cell receptor beta chains sequenced from a single sample in a study of CD8+CD57+ T cells in acquired aplastic anemia. Researchers used genomic DNA as the template to profile TCR beta VDJ and CDR3. MiXCR, applied by TCRdb to the reads, yields one record per CDR3 protein. The sample lists hundreds of thousands of distinct CDR3 sequences; 65% to 80% were seen once. The material sequenced was sorted CD4+, CD8+, or CD8+CD57+ T cells (not recorded which) from PBMCs. These receptors were obtained from a human donor in good health, serving as a control.

The chain couples TRBV7-6 to TRBJ2-2; 8 nucleotides match TRBD1. CDR1 and CDR2 from the germline V gene are SGHVS and FNYEAQ. This CDR3 is built from 15 residues. V was clipped by 5 bases and J by 17 bases; unmatched bases: 19. The CDR3 loop is CASSGQGALSPSIFF. CDR3 bases: TGTGCCAGCAGCGGGCAGGGGGCACTCAGCCCCAGCATTTTTTTT.

This clonotype was seen once. At one end, the junction sequence differs from germline, possibly due to a read error. The chain has TRBV14 and TRBJ2-7; either TRBD1 or TRBD2 may supply D (5 bases each). This CDR3 has 14 residues. Germline lookup yields CDR1 SGHDN and CDR2 FVKESK. The CDR3 DNA follows: TGTGCCAGCAGCCTAGTCCAGGGAGCCGACGCAGTACACTTC. This codes for CASSLVQGADAVHF.

This clonotype was found many times. J is TRBJ2-5 and V is TRBV19; 9 bases line up with TRBD1. The V gene end was trimmed by 6 bases and the J gene end by 3 bases; junction bases not matched to a gene: 5. In germline, CDR1 is LNHDA, CDR2 SQIVND (reference sequence). This CDR3 has 14 amino acids. CDR3 region: CASSRTGEKETQYF. CDR3 bases: TGTGCCAGTAGCCGGACAGGGGAGAAAGAGACCCAGTACTTC. Filled out from reference TRBV19 and TRBJ2-5, the complete variable domain reads DGGITQSPKYLFRKEGQNVTLSCEQNLNHDAMYWYRQDPGQGLRLIYYSQIVNDFQKGDIAEGYSVSREKKESFPLTVTSAQKNPTAFYLCASSRTGEKETQYFGPGTRLLVL.

Regarding this clonotype: Given the absence of the conserved phenylalanine or tryptophan at the CDR3 end, a read error is likely. Because the CDR3's place on the DNA is in doubt, the DNA is left out and the CDR3 is given as listed by TCRdb. The chain employs TRBV9 and TRBJ1-6; whether TRBD1, the table's D call, matches the DNA was not checked. Counting both end residues, the CDR3 totals 13 amino acids. Looked up from germline, CDR1 is SGDLS and CDR2 is YYNGEE. The CDR3 spells CASSGRDRGPYEL.

The chain couples TRBV20-1 to TRBJ2-7; no clear D gene. CDR3 length: 13 amino acids. V dropped 0 bases and J dropped 5 bases, with 11 bases sitting between them. CDR1 is DFQATT, CDR2 SNEGSKA, per germline (reference sequence). The CDR3 DNA sequence: TGCAGTGCTAGAGATCACTTATCCCACGAGCAGTACTTC. Residues: CSARDHLSHEQYF.

For this clonotype: As the CDR3 is not closed by the conserved phenylalanine or tryptophan, this likely results from a read error. The DNA is left out, because the CDR3 cannot be placed on it with certainty; the CDR3 is given as TCRdb lists it. J is TRBJ1-2 and V is TRBV9. Germline V gene lookup returns CDR1 SGDLS and CDR2 YYNGEE. The CDR3 is made up of 13 amino acids, end residues included. The CDR3 region is CASTLITSASTNI.

This clonotype came up many times. The chain recombines TRBV19 with TRBJ1-1; 7 positions agree with TRBD1. With 2 bases clipped from V and 3 bases from J, the junction kept 0 bases outside the gene matches. This CDR3 comprises 13 residues. Germline V CDR1 and CDR2: LNHDA, SQIVND (reference sequence). CDR3 nucleotide sequence: TGTGCCAGTAGTATACAGGGGGACACTGAAGCTTTCTTT. This encodes CASSIQGDTEAFF. Combining the CDR3 with reference TRBV19 and TRBJ1-1 gives the whole variable domain DGGITQSPKYLFRKEGQNVTLSCEQNLNHDAMYWYRQDPGQGLRLIYYSQIVNDFQKGDIAEGYSVSREKKESFPLTVTSAQKNPTAFYLCASSIQGDTEAFFGQGTRLTVV.

This clonotype occurred once. The chain joins TRBV20-1 to TRBJ2-7, with D possibly matching TRBD2 (5 bases). The V end was cut by 3 bases, the J end by 5 bases, with 11 bases between. Germline loops: CDR1 DFQATT, CDR2 SNEGSKA (reference sequence). This CDR3 comprises 12 residues. CDR3 in DNA: TGCAGTGCTAGCGGGGAGATGCACGAGCAGTACTTC. It specifies CSASGEMHEQYF.

Details on this clonotype: The germline gene is not matched at one end of the junction; a read error may be the cause. The chain is built from TRBV19 and TRBJ2-7, with D perhaps given as TRBD1 or TRBD2 (6 bases each). This CDR3 contains 15 residues. Per germline, CDR1 LNHDA and CDR2 SQIVND (reference sequence). CDR3 DNA sequence: TGTGCCAGTAGTATAAATCGGGGGCTCACCGGGGAGCAGTTCTTT. Translated, it gives CASSINRGLTGEQFF.

For this clonotype: The DNA is omitted, as the CDR3 cannot be located on it reliably, and the CDR3 follows TCRdb's listing. CDR3 amino acids: CASSSEATSSSSGHF. This sequence joins TRBV7-8 and TRBJ1-6. The CDR3 length equals 15 residues, ends included. CDR1 is SGHVS and CDR2 is FQNEAQ in the germline V gene.

As regards this clonotype: The final CDR3 position lacks the conserved phenylalanine or tryptophan, pointing to a likely read error. The chain couples TRBV10-3 to TRBJ2-1; tentatively, D is TRBD1 (5 bases). This CDR3 is built from 14 residues. Germline CDR1 reads ENHRY; CDR2 reads SYGVKD. The CDR3 loop reads CASSYRQVNNEQFS. The CDR3 coding sequence is TGTGCCAGCAGTTACAGGCAGGTTAACAATGAGCAGTTCTCC.

The V gene is TRBV5-5, the J gene TRBJ1-1; 7 bases align to TRBD1. This CDR3 region has 15 residues. Losses at the gene ends were 4 bases for V and 3 bases for J; bases not matched to a gene: 9. In germline, CDR1 is SGHKS, CDR2 YYEKEE (reference sequence). In DNA, the CDR3 is TGTGCCAGCAGCCCCGGGACAGCGATGGACACTGAAGCTTTCTTT. Its translation: CASSPGTAMDTEAFF. Supplemented by reference TRBV5-5 and TRBJ1-1, the full variable domain reads DAGVTQSPTHLIKTRGQQVTLRCSPISGHKSVSWYQQVLGQGPQFIFQYYEKEERGRGNFPDRFSARQFPNYSSELNVNALLLGDSALYLCASSPGTAMDTEAFFGQGTRLTVV.

Worth noting for this clonotype: The CDR3 does not end in the conserved phenylalanine or tryptophan, so this is likely a read error. Because the CDR3's place on the DNA is in doubt, the DNA is left out and the CDR3 is given as listed by TCRdb. The CDR3 loop is CASSYAGLQPLGP. The rearrangement uses TRBV7-6 and TRBJ1-6; the DNA was not used to check the table's D call, TRBD1. The germline V gene has CDR1 SGHVS and CDR2 FNYEAQ. Termini included, the CDR3 measures 13 amino acids.

This clonotype was picked up a small number of times. This chain uses TRBV29-1 with TRBJ1-2; tentative D call: TRBD1 (6 bases). Germline lookup yields CDR1 SQVTM and CDR2 ANQGSEA. V gave up 3 bases and J gave up 6 bases, with 14 bases separating them. This CDR3 contains 13 residues. The CDR3 loop reads CSVDWGRGNGYTF. The CDR3 DNA is TGCAGCGTTGACTGGGGCAGGGGAAATGGCTACACCTTC.

As regards this clonotype: Lacking the conserved final phenylalanine or tryptophan, this CDR3 likely reflects a read error. No DNA is shown, since the ends of the CDR3 on it are uncertain; the CDR3 is the one TCRdb lists. The chain combines TRBV19 with TRBJ1-6. Germline assignment: CDR1 LNHDA and CDR2 SQIVND (reference sequence). Ends included, the CDR3 has 15 residues. CDR3: CASSISTAGDSIYFV.

This clonotype was seen only once. V is TRBV15 and J is TRBJ1-4, with D possibly TRBD1 on 5 matching bases. This CDR3 region has 16 residues. The germline V gene encodes CDR1 LNHNV and CDR2 YYDKDF (reference sequence). The ends were cut back, 1 base at V and 4 bases at J, with 13 bases in the middle. The CDR3 DNA reads as TGTGCCACCAGCAGAGGGGGGGGAGTATTTAATGAAAAACTGTTTTTT. As protein: CATSRGGGVFNEKLFF.

To note about this clonotype: Just one base apart from a much larger clone, this may be a read error. This chain connects TRBV2 to TRBJ2-3, with no clear D. With 6 bases removed from V and 10 bases from J, the gap between germline ends came to 17 bases. The CDR3 covers 13 residues. CDR1 is SNHLY and CDR2 is FYNNEI in the germline V gene. CDR3 coding DNA: TGTGCCAGCAGGTGGAACGAGCAGGATGCGCAGTATTTT. It translates to CASRWNEQDAQYF.

This clonotype was recorded at least ten times. This chain connects TRBV2 to TRBJ2-1, with D uncertain. CDR1 and CDR2 from the germline V gene are SNHLY and FYNNEI. The CDR3 has 14 amino acids. The V end lost 2 bases, the J end lost 12 bases, and 17 bases lay between the germline ends. The CDR3 DNA is TGTGCCAGCAGTGAACAACTATATATATTAGGGCAGTTCTTC. Translated, it gives CASSEQLYILGQFF.

In its sample, this clonotype was seen once. This chain joins TRBV7-9 and TRBJ2-7; D possibly corresponds to TRBD2 (6 bases). This CDR3 has 15 residues. V was clipped by 4 bases and J by 13 bases, with 26 bases between them. Germline CDR1 reads SEHNR; CDR2 reads FQNEAQ (reference sequence). The CDR3 protein is CASSYFPRGGDEPYF. The CDR3 coding sequence is TGTGCCAGCAGCTACTTTCCCCGGGGCGGGGACGAACCCTACTTC.

This clonotype was counted at least ten times. The rearrangement joins TRBV2 to TRBJ1-3, with TRBD1 identical over 7 bases. This CDR3 has 15 residues. Trimming removed 8 bases from V and 1 base from J; junction bases left unmatched: 8. CDR1 and CDR2 (germline): SNHLY, FYNNEI. The CDR3 protein is CASGRGHVSGNTIYF. The CDR3 DNA sequence: TGTGCCAGCGGGAGGGGGCACGTATCTGGAAACACCATATATTTT. The full variable domain, rest sourced from reference TRBV2 and TRBJ1-3, is EPEVTQTPSHQVTQMGQEVILRCVPISNHLYFYWYRQILGQKVEFLVSFYNNEISEKSEIFDDQFSVERPDGSNFTLKIRSTKLEDSAMYFCASGRGHVSGNTIYFGEGSWLTVV.

The V gene is TRBV7-8, the J gene TRBJ1-2; tentatively, D is TRBD1 (6 bases). The germline V gene encodes CDR1 SGHVS and CDR2 FQNEAQ. The CDR3 is 17 residues long. The V and J ends lost 4 bases and 2 bases respectively, with 20 bases between them. The CDR3 loop reads CASSSQPLGGTNYGYTF. The CDR3, as DNA: TGTGCCAGCAGCTCTCAACCCCTAGGGGGGACGAACTATGGCTACACCTTC.